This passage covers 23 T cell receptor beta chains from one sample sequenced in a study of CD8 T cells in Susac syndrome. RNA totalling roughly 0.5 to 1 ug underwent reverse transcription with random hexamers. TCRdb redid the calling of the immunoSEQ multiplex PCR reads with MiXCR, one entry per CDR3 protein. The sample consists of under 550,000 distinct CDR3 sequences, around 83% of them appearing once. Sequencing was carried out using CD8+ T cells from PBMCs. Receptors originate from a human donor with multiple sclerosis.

CDR3 sequence (DNA): TGTGCCAGCAGCTCGCGACGGGGGTCCCTAGACAATGAGCAGTTCTTC. This encodes CASSSRRGSLDNEQFF. The V call is TRBV7-9, the J call TRBJ2-1; maybe TRBD2 (6 bases). V lost 4 bases and J lost 5, with 18 bases in between. From germline, CDR1 is SEHNR and CDR2 FQNEAQ (reference sequence). The CDR3 runs 16 residues.

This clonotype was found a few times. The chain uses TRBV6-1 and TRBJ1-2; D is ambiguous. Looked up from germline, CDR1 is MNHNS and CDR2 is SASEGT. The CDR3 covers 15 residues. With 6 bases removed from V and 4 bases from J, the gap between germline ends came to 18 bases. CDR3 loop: CASSGPLVNSYGYTF. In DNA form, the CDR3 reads TGTGCCAGCAGCGGGCCGCTAGTTAACTCCTATGGCTACACCTTC.

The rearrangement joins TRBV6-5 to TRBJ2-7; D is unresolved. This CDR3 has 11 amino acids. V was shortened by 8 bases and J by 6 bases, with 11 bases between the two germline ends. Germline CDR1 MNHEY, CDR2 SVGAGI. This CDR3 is CASGVGLEQYF. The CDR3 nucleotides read TGTGCCAGCGGAGTAGGGCTCGAGCAGTACTTC.

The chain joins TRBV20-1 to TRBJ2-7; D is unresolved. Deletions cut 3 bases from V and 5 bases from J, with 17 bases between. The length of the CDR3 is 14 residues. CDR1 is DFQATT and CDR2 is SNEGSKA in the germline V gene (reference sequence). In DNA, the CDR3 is TGCAGTGCTAGGGCGCTGGCTTGGGGTGACGAGCAGTACTTC. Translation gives CSARALAWGDEQYF.

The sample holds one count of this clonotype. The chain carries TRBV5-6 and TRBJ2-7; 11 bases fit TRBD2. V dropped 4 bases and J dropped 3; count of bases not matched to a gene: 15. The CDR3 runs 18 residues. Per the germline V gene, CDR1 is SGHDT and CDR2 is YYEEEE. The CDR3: CASSRQGPTSGNVYEQYF. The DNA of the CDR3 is TGTGCCAGCAGCCGACAGGGACCGACTAGCGGGAACGTCTACGAGCAGTACTTC.

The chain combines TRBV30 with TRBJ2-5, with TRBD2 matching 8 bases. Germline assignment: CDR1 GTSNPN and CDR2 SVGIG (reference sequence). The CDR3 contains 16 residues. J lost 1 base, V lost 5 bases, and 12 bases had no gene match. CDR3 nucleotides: TGTGCCTGGGGCGACGGGGGGGGCCTCTCCCAAGAGACCCAGTACTTC. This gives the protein CAWGDGGGLSQETQYF.

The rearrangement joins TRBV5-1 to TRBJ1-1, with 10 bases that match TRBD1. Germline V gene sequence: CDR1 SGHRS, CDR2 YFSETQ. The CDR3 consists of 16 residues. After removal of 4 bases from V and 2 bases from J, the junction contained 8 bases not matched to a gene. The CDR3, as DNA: TGCGCCAGCAGCCCGACCGCGACAGGGGGCAACACTGAAGCTTTCTTT. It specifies CASSPTATGGNTEAFF.

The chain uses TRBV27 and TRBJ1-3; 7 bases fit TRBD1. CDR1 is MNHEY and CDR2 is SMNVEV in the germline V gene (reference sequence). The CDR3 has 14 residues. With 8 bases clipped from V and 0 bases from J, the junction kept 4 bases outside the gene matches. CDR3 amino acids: CASRQGVSGNTIYF. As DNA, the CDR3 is TGTGCCAGCCGACAGGGTGTCTCTGGAAACACCATATATTTT.

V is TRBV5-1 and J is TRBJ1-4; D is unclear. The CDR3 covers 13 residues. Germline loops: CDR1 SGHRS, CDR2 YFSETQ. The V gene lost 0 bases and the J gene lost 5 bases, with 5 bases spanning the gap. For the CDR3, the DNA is TGCGCCAGCAGCTTGGAGGAGAATGAAAAACTGTTTTTT. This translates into CASSLEENEKLFF. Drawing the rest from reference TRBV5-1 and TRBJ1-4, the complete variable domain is KAGVTQTPRYLIKTRGQQVTLSCSPISGHRSVSWYQQTPGQGLQFLFEYFSETQRNKGNFPGRFSGRQFSNSRSEMNVSTLELGDSALYLCASSLEENEKLFFGSGTQLSVL.

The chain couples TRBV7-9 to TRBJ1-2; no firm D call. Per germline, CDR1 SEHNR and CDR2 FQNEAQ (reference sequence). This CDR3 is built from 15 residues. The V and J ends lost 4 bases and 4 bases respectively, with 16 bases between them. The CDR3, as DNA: TGTGCCAGCAGCTCCGGGCTCCTTGGAGGCTATGGCTACACCTTC. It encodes CASSSGLLGGYGYTF.

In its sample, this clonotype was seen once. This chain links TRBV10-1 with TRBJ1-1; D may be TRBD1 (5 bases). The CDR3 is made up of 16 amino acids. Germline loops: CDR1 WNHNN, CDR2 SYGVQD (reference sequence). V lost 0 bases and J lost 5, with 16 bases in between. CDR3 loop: CASSESRQLGRTEAFF. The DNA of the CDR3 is TGCGCCAGCAGTGAGTCGAGGCAGTTGGGACGAACTGAAGCTTTCTTT.

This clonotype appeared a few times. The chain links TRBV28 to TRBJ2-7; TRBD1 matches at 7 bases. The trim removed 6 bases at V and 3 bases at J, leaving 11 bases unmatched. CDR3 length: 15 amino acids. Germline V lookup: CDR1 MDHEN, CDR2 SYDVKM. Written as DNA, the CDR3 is TGTGCCAGCAGACCGACAGGGTGGTCCTACTACGAGCAGTACTTC. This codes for CASRPTGWSYYEQYF.

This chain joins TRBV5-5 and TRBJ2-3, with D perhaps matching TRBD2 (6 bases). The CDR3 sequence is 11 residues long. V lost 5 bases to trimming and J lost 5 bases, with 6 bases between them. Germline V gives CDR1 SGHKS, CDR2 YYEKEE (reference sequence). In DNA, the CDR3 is TGTGCCAGCAGGGGACTAGATACGCAGTATTTT. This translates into CASRGLDTQYF.

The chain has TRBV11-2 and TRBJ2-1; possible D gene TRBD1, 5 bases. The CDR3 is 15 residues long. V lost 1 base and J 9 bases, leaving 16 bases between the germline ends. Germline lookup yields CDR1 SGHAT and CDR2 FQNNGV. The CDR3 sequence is CASSLGWSSGSEQFF. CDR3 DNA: TGTGCCAGCAGCTTAGGATGGAGTTCAGGGTCTGAGCAGTTCTTC. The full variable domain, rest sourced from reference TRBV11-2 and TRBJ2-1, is EAGVAQSPRYKIIEKRQSVAFWCNPISGHATLYWYQQILGQGPKLLIQFQNNGVVDDSQLPKDRFSAERLKGVDSTLKIQPAKLEDSAVYLCASSLGWSSGSEQFFGPGTRLTVL.

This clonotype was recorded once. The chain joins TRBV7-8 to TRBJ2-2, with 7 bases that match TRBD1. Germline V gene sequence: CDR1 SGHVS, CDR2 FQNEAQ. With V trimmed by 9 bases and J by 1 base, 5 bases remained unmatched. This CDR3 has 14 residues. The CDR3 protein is CASTGQVNTGELFF. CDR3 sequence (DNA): TGTGCCAGTACAGGACAGGTGAACACCGGGGAGCTGTTTTTT.

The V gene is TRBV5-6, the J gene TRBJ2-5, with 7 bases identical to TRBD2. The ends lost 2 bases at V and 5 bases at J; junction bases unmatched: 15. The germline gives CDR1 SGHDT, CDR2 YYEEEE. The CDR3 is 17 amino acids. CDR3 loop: CASSLLGLVYLWETQYF. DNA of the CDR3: TGTGCCAGCAGCTTACTCGGACTAGTTTACCTATGGGAGACCCAGTACTTC.

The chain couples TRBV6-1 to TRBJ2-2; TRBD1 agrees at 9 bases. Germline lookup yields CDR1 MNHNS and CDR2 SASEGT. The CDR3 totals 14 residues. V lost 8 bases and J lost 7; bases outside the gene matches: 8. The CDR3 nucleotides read TGTGCCAGCGAGGGGGACAGGGAAATCGGGGAGCTGTTTTTT. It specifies CASEGDREIGELFF.

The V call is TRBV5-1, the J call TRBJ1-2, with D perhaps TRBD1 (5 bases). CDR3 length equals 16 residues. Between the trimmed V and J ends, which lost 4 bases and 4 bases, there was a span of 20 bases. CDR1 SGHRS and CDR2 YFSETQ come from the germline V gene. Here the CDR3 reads CASSIEEGSPFYGYTF. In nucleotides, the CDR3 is TGCGCCAGCAGCATTGAAGAGGGGAGCCCCTTCTATGGCTACACCTTC.

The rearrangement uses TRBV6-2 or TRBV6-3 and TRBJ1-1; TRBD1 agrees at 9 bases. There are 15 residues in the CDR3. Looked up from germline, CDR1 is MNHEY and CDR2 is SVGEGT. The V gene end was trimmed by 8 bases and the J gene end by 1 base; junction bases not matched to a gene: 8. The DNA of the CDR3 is TGTGCCAGCTGCCGGGACAGGGATTCGAACACTGAAGCTTTCTTT. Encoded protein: CASCRDRDSNTEAFF.

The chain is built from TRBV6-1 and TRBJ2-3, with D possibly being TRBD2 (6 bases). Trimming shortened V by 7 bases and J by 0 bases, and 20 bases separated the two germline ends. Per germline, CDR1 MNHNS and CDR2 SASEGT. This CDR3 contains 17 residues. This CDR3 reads CASIIGGESSSTDTQYF. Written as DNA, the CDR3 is TGTGCCAGCATCATTGGCGGGGAGTCCTCTAGCACAGATACGCAGTATTTT.

The CDR3 bases are TGTGCCAGCAGCTTAATTGGGGGGGGTAGCAATCAGCCCCAGCATTTT. This gives the protein CASSLIGGGSNQPQHF. The chain links TRBV7-8 to TRBJ1-5; D is perhaps TRBD1 (5 bases). In germline, CDR1 is SGHVS, CDR2 FQNEAQ. V dropped 2 bases and J dropped 0 bases, with 11 bases sitting between them. The CDR3 covers 16 residues.

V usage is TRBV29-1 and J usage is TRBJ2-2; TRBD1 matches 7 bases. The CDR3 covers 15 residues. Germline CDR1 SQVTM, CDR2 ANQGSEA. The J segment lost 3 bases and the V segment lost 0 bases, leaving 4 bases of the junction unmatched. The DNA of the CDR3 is TGCAGCGTTGAAGAGGGCAGGGGGTACACCGGGGAGCTGTTTTTT. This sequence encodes CSVEEGRGYTGELFF.

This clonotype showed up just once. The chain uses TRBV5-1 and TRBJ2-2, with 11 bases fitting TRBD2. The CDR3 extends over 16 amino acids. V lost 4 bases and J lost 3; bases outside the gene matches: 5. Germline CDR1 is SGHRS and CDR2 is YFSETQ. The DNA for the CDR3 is TGCGCCAGCAGCGTGGGGACTAGCGGTGACACCGGGGAGCTGTTTTTT. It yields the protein CASSVGTSGDTGELFF.